These 24 T cell receptor beta chains were all obtained from the same sample, sequenced in a study of T cell responses to AZD1222 COVID-19 vaccine. Some clones are missing from TCRdb's copy, which holds only in-frame ones; the method was immunoSEQ multiplex PCR. The top ten clones hold approximately 1.4% of a sample with 150,000 or so clones, around 92% of them seen once. The sample here was peripheral blood, taken on day 0 of AZD1222 vaccination. The receptors originated from an adult in good health.

The chain joins TRBV14 to TRBJ1-2, with 7 bases that match TRBD1. V shed 5 bases and J 3 bases; nucleotides not matched to a gene: 9. The CDR3 is 15 amino acids. Germline V gene lookup returns CDR1 SGHDN and CDR2 FVKESK. The CDR3 DNA reads TGTGCCAGCAGCTCCGACAGGGAGAGGTACTATGGCTACACCTTC. The encoded protein is CASSSDRERYYGYTF.

The chain uses TRBV24-1 and TRBJ2-2; the match to TRBD2 covers 8 bases. V lost 10 bases to trimming and J lost 3 bases; unmatched junction nucleotides: 12. There are 16 residues in the CDR3. Germline values: CDR1 KGHDR, CDR2 SFDVKD. CDR3 protein: CATLARGGRYTGELFF. The CDR3 region has the DNA TGTGCCACTCTAGCCCGGGGGGGCCGTTACACCGGGGAGCTGTTTTTT.

This sequence joins TRBV15 and TRBJ1-1, with 7 positions matching TRBD1. After removal of 3 bases from V and 0 bases from J, the junction contained 4 bases not matched to a gene. This CDR3 contains 15 residues. Germline loops: CDR1 LNHNV, CDR2 YYDKDF (reference sequence). CDR3 sequence: CATSRDRLLNTEAFF. DNA of the CDR3: TGTGCCACCAGCAGGGACAGGCTCTTGAACACTGAAGCTTTCTTT.

The chain uses TRBV19 and TRBJ2-7, with D possibly being TRBD1 or TRBD2 (5 bases each). Trimming took off 6 bases at V and 6 bases at J, with 15 bases between the two ends. Germline CDR1 and CDR2: LNHDA and SQIVND (reference sequence). The CDR3 contains 13 residues. CDR3 sequence reads: CASSPGTTGEQYF. In DNA form, the CDR3 reads TGTGCCAGTAGCCCCGGGACCACCGGCGAGCAGTACTTC.

This chain joins TRBV10-3 and TRBJ1-3; 7 positions agree with TRBD1. Per germline, CDR1 ENHRY and CDR2 SYGVKD. The V segment lost 4 bases and the J segment 0 bases; nucleotides outside the gene matches: 6. The CDR3 is 16 residues long. CDR3 DNA sequence: TGTGCCATCAGTGGGGGGGACAGTTACTCTGGAAACACCATATATTTT. Translated, it gives CAISGGDSYSGNTIYF.

The chain uses TRBV6-5 and TRBJ1-6; 7 nucleotides align to TRBD1. CDR3 size: 15 residues. V lost 7 bases to trimming and J lost 7 bases; unmatched junction nucleotides: 10. The germline V gene encodes CDR1 MNHEY and CDR2 SVGAGI. The CDR3 DNA is TGTGCCAGCACCAGCGAAGGGGGCGTAAATTCACCCCTCCACTTT. Translation gives CASTSEGGVNSPLHF.

The J gene is TRBJ1-4, the V gene TRBV3-1 (or the pseudogene TRBV3-2); the D gene is possibly TRBD1 (5 bases). Germline CDR1 LGHDT, CDR2 YNNKEL (reference sequence). V was trimmed by 0 bases and J by 10 bases, leaving 6 bases between them. The CDR3 has 12 residues. The DNA of the CDR3 is TGTGCCAGCAGCCAAGAAGGGGCAAAACTGTTTTTT. It is translated as CASSQEGAKLFF.

The rearrangement links TRBV5-6 to TRBJ1-2, with unresolved D. V gave up 0 bases and J gave up 7 bases, with 10 bases separating them. The CDR3 has 13 residues. The germline gives CDR1 SGHDT, CDR2 YYEEEE. The CDR3 reads CASSLGSSGGYTF. CDR3 bases: TGTGCCAGCAGCTTGGGAAGTTCTGGTGGCTACACCTTC.

The chain recombines TRBV21-1 with TRBJ1-2. TRBV21-1 is a pseudogene locus. This CDR3 contains 16 residues. The CDR3 DNA reads as TGTGCCAGCAGCAAAGATGGAGGAACCCCTAACTATGGCTACACCTTC. It encodes CASSKDGGTPNYGYTF.

V is TRBV6-4 and J is TRBJ2-1; 10 bases are a match to TRBD2. Germline V gives CDR1 MRHNA, CDR2 SNTAGT. V dropped 5 bases and J dropped 4; count of bases not matched to a gene: 2. The CDR3 has 14 residues. CDR3 sequence: CASSSSGGYNEQFF. The CDR3 DNA reads as TGTGCCAGCAGTTCTAGCGGGGGATACAATGAGCAGTTCTTC.

A few counts support this clone. This chain uses TRBV5-4 with TRBJ1-2, with a weak D call TRBD1 (5 bases). Germline V gene lookup returns CDR1 SGHNT and CDR2 YYREEE (reference sequence). This CDR3 has 13 amino acids. Trimming shortened V by 1 base and J by 8 bases, and 12 bases separated the two germline ends. In nucleotides, the CDR3 is TGTGCCAGCAGCTTGAAGCAGGGTAGCGGCTACACCTTC. Its protein product is CASSLKQGSGYTF. The variable domain in full, with the rest retrieved from reference TRBV5-4 and TRBJ1-2, is ETGVTQSPTHLIKTRGQQVTLRCSSQSGHNTVSWYQQALGQGPQFIFQYYREEENGRGNFPPRFSGLQFPNYSSELNVNALELDDSALYLCASSLKQGSGYTFGSGTRLTVV.

The rearrangement uses TRBV15 and TRBJ2-2; D uncertain. Trimming removed 3 bases at V and 5 bases at J, with 1 base between. There are 11 residues in the CDR3. CDR1 and CDR2 from the germline V gene are LNHNV and YYDKDF (reference sequence). The CDR3 region is CATSRTGELFF. The CDR3 bases are TGTGCCACCAGCAGGACCGGGGAGCTGTTTTTT.

The V gene is TRBV11-1, the J gene TRBJ1-1; D is ambiguous. The germline CDR1 and CDR2 sequences are SGHAT and FQDESV (reference sequence). The ends were cut back, 4 bases at V and 4 bases at J, with 13 bases in the middle. This CDR3 contains 14 residues. CDR3 DNA: TGTGCCAGCAGCTCCGCCCCGGGAGCCACTGAAGCTTTCTTT. Protein: CASSSAPGATEAFF.

The chain combines TRBV7-9 with TRBJ1-4; a possible D gene is TRBD1 (5 bases). CDR1 is SEHNR and CDR2 is FQNEAQ in the germline V gene (reference sequence). V was cut by 1 base and J by 0 bases, with 9 bases left in between. This CDR3 is built from 16 residues. The CDR3 sequence: CASSLGQGATNEKLFF. CDR3 DNA: TGTGCCAGCAGCTTAGGGCAGGGCGCAACTAATGAAAAACTGTTTTTT. The full variable domain, with the rest looked up from reference TRBV7-9 and TRBJ1-4, is DTGVSQNPRHKITKRGQNVTFRCDPISEHNRLYWYRQTLGQGPEFLTYFQNEAQLEKSRLLSDRFSAERPKGSFSTLEIQRTEQGDSAMYLCASSLGQGATNEKLFFGSGTQLSVL.

The genes are TRBV28 and TRBJ1-2; 8 bases line up with TRBD1. In germline, CDR1 is MDHEN, CDR2 SYDVKM. The length of the CDR3 is 17 residues. The junction had 14 bases not matched to a gene; V was cut back by 7 bases and J by 1 base. The CDR3 bases are TGTGCCAGCACCTCTAGGATGGGACAGGTAGTTAACTATGGCTACACCTTC. Amino acid sequence: CASTSRMGQVVNYGYTF.

The chain recombines TRBV11-2 with TRBJ1-4; no reliable D call. Germline-derived CDR1 and CDR2 are SGHAT and FQNNGV. Deletions cut 4 bases from V and 6 bases from J, with 12 bases between. The CDR3 runs 14 residues. CDR3 amino acids: CASSSGLGHEKLFF. The CDR3 DNA reads TGTGCCAGCAGCTCTGGCCTGGGCCATGAAAAACTGTTTTTT.

The rearrangement links TRBV6-2 or TRBV6-3 to TRBJ2-2, with 10 bases aligning to TRBD2. Per germline, CDR1 MNHEY and CDR2 SVGEGT. CDR3 size: 18 residues. Losses at the gene ends were 5 bases for V and 10 bases for J; bases not matched to a gene: 19. This CDR3 reads CASSTPPGTSVLKVELFF. As DNA, the CDR3 is TGTGCCAGCAGTACCCCCCCCGGGACTAGCGTATTGAAAGTGGAGCTGTTTTTT.

This rearrangement joins TRBV3-1 (or the pseudogene TRBV3-2) to TRBJ1-4; a possible D gene is TRBD1 (5 bases). The germline V gene has CDR1 LGHDT and CDR2 YNNKEL (reference sequence). V was cut by 4 bases and J by 6 bases, with 12 bases left in between. The CDR3 spans 14 residues. The CDR3 is CASSLQGGDEKLFF. Written as DNA, the CDR3 is TGTGCCAGCAGCCTCCAGGGAGGGGATGAAAAACTGTTTTTT.

The chain is built from TRBV4-1 and TRBJ1-5; 8 bases are a match to TRBD1. V shed 4 bases and J 1 base; nucleotides not matched to a gene: 3. Germline values: CDR1 MGHRA, CDR2 YSYEKL. The CDR3 sequence is 15 residues long. CDR3 sequence reads: CASSPSGGSNQPQHF. DNA for the CDR3: TGCGCCAGCAGCCCGTCAGGGGGCAGCAATCAGCCCCAGCATTTT.

V is TRBV5-4 and J is TRBJ2-3; D gene uncertain. Germline assignment: CDR1 SGHNT and CDR2 YYREEE (reference sequence). Between the trimmed V and J ends, which lost 2 bases and 0 bases, there was a span of 10 bases. The CDR3 is made up of 15 amino acids. CDR3 coding DNA: TGTGCCAGCAGCTTTGCGAGTTATAGCACAGATACGCAGTATTTT. This gives the protein CASSFASYSTDTQYF.

Of note for this clone: A junction boundary mismatches the germline segment, possibly from a read error. V is TRBV5-4 and J is TRBJ2-1, with D possibly being TRBD1 or TRBD2 (6 bases each). Looked up from germline, CDR1 is SGHNT and CDR2 is YYREEE (reference sequence). The CDR3 contains 15 residues. The CDR3 reads CASTLGAGGGNEQFF. CDR3 in DNA: TGTGCCAGCACCTTGGGGGCGGGTGGAGGGAATGAGCAGTTCTTC.

The chain links TRBV5-1 to TRBJ1-3, with unresolved D. Per the germline V gene, CDR1 is SGHRS and CDR2 is YFSETQ. The CDR3 totals 13 residues. V shed 0 bases and J shed 6 bases, with 7 bases lying between them. CDR3 region: CASSLGNPNTIYF. The CDR3 nucleotides are TGCGCCAGCAGCTTGGGGAATCCAAACACCATATATTTT. The whole variable domain, filled in from reference TRBV5-1 and TRBJ1-3, reads KAGVTQTPRYLIKTRGQQVTLSCSPISGHRSVSWYQQTPGQGLQFLFEYFSETQRNKGNFPGRFSGRQFSNSRSEMNVSTLELGDSALYLCASSLGNPNTIYFGEGSWLTVV.

This chain uses TRBV5-6 with TRBJ2-7; 7 positions match TRBD2. This CDR3 spans 14 amino acids. V shed 2 bases and J 3 bases; nucleotides not matched to a gene: 5. The germline V gene encodes CDR1 SGHDT and CDR2 YYEEEE. The CDR3 bases are TGTGCCAGCAGCTTAGGCCAGCGGGACTACGAGCAGTACTTC. This sequence encodes CASSLGQRDYEQYF.

The CDR3, as DNA: TGTGCCAGCAGACATCAGGGGGAAGGCACTGAAGCTTTCTTT. Its protein product is CASRHQGEGTEAFF. J is TRBJ1-1 and V is TRBV27, with 7 positions matching TRBD1. Germline V lookup: CDR1 MNHEY, CDR2 SMNVEV (reference sequence). The length of the CDR3 is 14 residues. The J segment lost 4 bases and the V segment lost 6 bases, leaving 8 bases of the junction unmatched.